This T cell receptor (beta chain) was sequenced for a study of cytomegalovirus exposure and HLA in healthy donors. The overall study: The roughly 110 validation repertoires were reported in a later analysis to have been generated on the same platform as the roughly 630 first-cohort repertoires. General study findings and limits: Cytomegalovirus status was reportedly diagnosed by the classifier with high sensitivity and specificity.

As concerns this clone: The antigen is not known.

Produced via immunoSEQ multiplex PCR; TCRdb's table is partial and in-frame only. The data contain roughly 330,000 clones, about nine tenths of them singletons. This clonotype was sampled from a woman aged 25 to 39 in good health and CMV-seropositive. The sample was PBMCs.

The CDR3 sequence: CASSSDRAGGPYNEQFF. The DNA of the CDR3 is TGTGCCAGCAGCTCTGACCGGGCGGGGGGGCCCTACAATGAGCAGTTCTTC. V usage is TRBV7-2 and J usage is TRBJ2-1; 9 nucleotides agree with TRBD2. Trimming removed 4 bases from V and 2 bases from J; junction bases left unmatched: 9. The germline V gene encodes CDR1 SGHTA and CDR2 FQGNSA. CDR3 length: 17 residues.